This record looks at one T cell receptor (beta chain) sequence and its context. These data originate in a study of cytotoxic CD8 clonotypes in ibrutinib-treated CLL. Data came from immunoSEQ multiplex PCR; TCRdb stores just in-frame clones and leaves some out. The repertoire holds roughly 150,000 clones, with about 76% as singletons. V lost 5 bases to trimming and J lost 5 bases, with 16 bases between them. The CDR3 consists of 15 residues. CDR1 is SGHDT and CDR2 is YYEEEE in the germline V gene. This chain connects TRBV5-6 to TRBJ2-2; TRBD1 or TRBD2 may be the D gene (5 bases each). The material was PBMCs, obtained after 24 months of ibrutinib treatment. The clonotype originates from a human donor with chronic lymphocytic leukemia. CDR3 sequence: CASSVGTGGTGELFF. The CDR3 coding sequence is TGTGCCAGCAGTGTTGGGACCGGCGGAACCGGGGAGCTGTTTTTT.